A single sample gave rise to the 23 T cell receptor beta chains below, sequenced in a study of CD8+ T cells in alopecia areata. After isolation, RNA underwent reverse transcription to generate cDNA as the sequencing template. Libraries were prepared by immunoSEQ multiplex PCR; TCRdb keeps only in-frame clonotypes and omits some of them. The data show tens of thousands of clones, around 47% seen once. Sequencing used NKG2D-low CD8+ T cells sorted from blood. These receptor sequences come from a human donor with alopecia areata.

V gene TRBV9 combines with J gene TRBJ2-1; no clear D gene. The germline V gene encodes CDR1 SGDLS and CDR2 YYNGEE. There are 13 residues in the CDR3. V was shortened by 2 bases and J by 3 bases, with 6 bases between the two germline ends. The CDR3 here is CASSVWDYNEQFF. CDR3 DNA: TGTGCCAGCAGCGTTTGGGACTACAATGAGCAGTTCTTC.

This rearrangement joins TRBV27 to TRBJ2-5; 11 nucleotides line up with TRBD2. The germline V gene has CDR1 MNHEY and CDR2 SMNVEV (reference sequence). V was clipped by 5 bases and J by 8 bases; unmatched bases: 10. This CDR3 comprises 15 residues. The CDR3 sequence is CASSSLLAGVRTQYF. CDR3 bases: TGTGCCAGCAGTAGCCTACTAGCGGGAGTTCGCACCCAGTACTTC.

This clone was observed a few times. The chain carries TRBV7-9 and TRBJ1-1, with a possible D match to TRBD1 (5 bases). Germline V gene sequence: CDR1 SEHNR, CDR2 FQNEAQ (reference sequence). The CDR3 covers 15 residues. V lost 8 bases and J 3 bases, leaving 19 bases between the germline ends. CDR3 DNA sequence: TGTGCCAGCCAAGGGTCAGGGCCCGAGGACACTGAAGCTTTCTTT. It yields the protein CASQGSGPEDTEAFF.

The V and J genes are TRBV4-1 and TRBJ1-5, with 9 bases lining up with TRBD1. Germline CDR1 and CDR2: MGHRA and YSYEKL. The CDR3 extends over 17 amino acids. J was trimmed by 3 bases and V by 1 base; bases with no gene match: 7. The CDR3 region has the DNA TGCGCCAGCAGCCAAGCGGGGACAGGGACGACCAATCAGCCCCAGCATTTT. This encodes CASSQAGTGTTNQPQHF.

The chain carries TRBV27 and TRBJ2-2, with D perhaps TRBD1 or TRBD2 (5 bases each). V lost 5 bases and J lost 6, with 10 bases in between. The CDR3 spans 13 residues. Germline loops: CDR1 MNHEY, CDR2 SMNVEV (reference sequence). DNA of the CDR3: TGTGCCAGCAGTCCCCGGGGCGCCGGGGAGCTGTTTTTT. This encodes CASSPRGAGELFF.

In this sample, this clone turned up a few times. The V and J genes are TRBV7-9 and TRBJ2-7; D gene uncertain. Germline V lookup: CDR1 SEHNR, CDR2 FQNEAQ (reference sequence). Trimming cost V 1 base and J 1 base, with 5 bases left between them. The CDR3 has 13 residues. Here the CDR3 DNA reads TGTGCCAGCAGCTTAGTTGCTTCCTACGAGCAGTACTTC. Its protein product is CASSLVASYEQYF.

The V and J genes are TRBV7-9 and TRBJ2-1; 14 nucleotides align to TRBD2. The ends lost 5 bases at V and 9 bases at J; junction bases unmatched: 12. The germline V gene encodes CDR1 SEHNR and CDR2 FQNEAQ (reference sequence). CDR3 length equals 17 residues. The CDR3 loop is CASSPKRLAGGPGEQFF. DNA of the CDR3: TGTGCCAGCAGCCCCAAGAGACTAGCGGGGGGGCCGGGTGAGCAGTTCTTC.

This clone has a handful of counts. The gene calls are TRBV19 and TRBJ2-7; D uncertain. Germline CDR1 and CDR2: LNHDA and SQIVND (reference sequence). This CDR3 comprises 13 residues. Trimming took 2 bases from V and 5 from J, leaving 10 bases between them. The chain's CDR3 is CASSIQTLDEQYF. CDR3 sequence (DNA): TGTGCCAGTAGTATACAGACGCTCGACGAGCAGTACTTC.

The chain employs TRBV7-9 and TRBJ2-7, with 8 nucleotides matching TRBD1. CDR3 length equals 14 residues. Germline V lookup: CDR1 SEHNR, CDR2 FQNEAQ (reference sequence). J was trimmed by 4 bases and V by 1 base; bases with no gene match: 3. CDR3 bases: TGTGCCAGCAGCTTAGGGGGACAGGCTTACGAGCAGTACTTC. It yields the protein CASSLGGQAYEQYF.

A single count supports this clone. The rearrangement links TRBV2 to TRBJ2-7; D is ambiguous. This CDR3 has 14 amino acids. Per germline, CDR1 SNHLY and CDR2 FYNNEI. V lost 8 bases and J lost 1, with 15 bases in between. CDR3 protein: CASGWTAPSYEQYF. In DNA, the CDR3 is TGTGCCAGCGGTTGGACGGCCCCTTCCTACGAGCAGTACTTC.

This clone was seen a few times. The CDR3 sequence: CASSHTGYDEQFF. The CDR3 bases are TGTGCCAGCAGCCATACAGGGTATGATGAGCAGTTCTTC. The genes are TRBV28 and TRBJ2-1, with D perhaps matching TRBD1 (6 bases). The CDR3 sequence is 13 residues long. Trimming pared 6 bases from V and 8 bases from J, leaving 14 bases between. The germline gives CDR1 MDHEN, CDR2 SYDVKM. Variable domain in full (rest from reference TRBV28 and TRBJ2-1): DVKVTQSSRYLVKRTGEKVFLECVQDMDHENMFWYRQDPGLGLRLIYFSYDVKMKEKGDIPEGYSVSREKKERFSLILESASTNQTSMYLCASSHTGYDEQFFGPGTRLTVL.

This clone appeared once. V usage is TRBV7-3 and J usage is TRBJ2-7; tentative D call: TRBD2 (5 bases). This CDR3 is built from 14 residues. V was pared by 5 bases and J by 0 bases, with 11 bases between. The germline V gene has CDR1 SGHTA and CDR2 FQGTGA. The CDR3 DNA follows: TGTGCCAGCAGCCCGAGCGGAAGCTCCTACGAGCAGTACTTC. Its protein product is CASSPSGSSYEQYF.

The chain recombines TRBV27 with TRBJ1-2; 8 bases are shared with TRBD1. Germline lookup yields CDR1 MNHEY and CDR2 SMNVEV (reference sequence). The ends lost 3 bases at V and 8 bases at J; junction bases unmatched: 5. This CDR3 is built from 13 residues. The DNA for the CDR3 is TGTGCCAGCAGTTTTTCAGGGGGCGACGGCTACACCTTC. It specifies CASSFSGGDGYTF.

The rearrangement uses TRBV2 and TRBJ1-2; tentative D call: TRBD1 (5 bases). The CDR3 sequence is 13 residues long. V was cut by 6 bases and J by 2 bases, with 10 bases left in between. CDR1 is SNHLY, CDR2 FYNNEI, per germline. The CDR3 DNA sequence: TGTGCCAGCAGGGACACCCGAAACTATGGCTACACCTTC. This sequence encodes CASRDTRNYGYTF.

This sequence joins TRBV5-1 and TRBJ2-5; maybe TRBD2 (6 bases). There are 15 residues in the CDR3. Germline lookup yields CDR1 SGHRS and CDR2 YFSETQ. Trimming cost V 4 bases and J 2 bases, with 15 bases left between them. The CDR3 DNA is TGCGCCAGCAGCCCCCAAGGAGGGGTGCAAGAGACCCAGTACTTC. Residues: CASSPQGGVQETQYF.

The chain employs TRBV5-1 and TRBJ2-3; either TRBD1 or TRBD2 may fit D (6 bases each). This CDR3 region has 16 residues. V gave up 4 bases and J gave up 2 bases, with 17 bases separating them. Germline V gene sequence: CDR1 SGHRS, CDR2 YFSETQ. The CDR3 sequence: CASSRRGASDTDTQYF. The CDR3 bases are TGCGCCAGCAGCCGGAGGGGGGCTTCAGACACAGATACGCAGTATTTT.

The chain is built from TRBV2 and TRBJ1-2; possibly TRBD1 for D (5 bases). Germline assignment: CDR1 SNHLY and CDR2 FYNNEI. The CDR3 has 15 residues. V was shortened by 6 bases and J by 3 bases, with 17 bases between the two germline ends. The CDR3, as DNA: TGTGCCAGCAGGGGGACGGGCAGGAGGGACTATGGCTACACCTTC. It specifies CASRGTGRRDYGYTF.

The sample holds a few counts of this clone. The V gene is TRBV4-1, the J gene TRBJ2-3; D is undetermined. V was trimmed by 0 bases and J by 3 bases, leaving 16 bases between them. Germline V CDR1 and CDR2: MGHRA, YSYEKL. The CDR3 extends over 17 amino acids. The CDR3 loop reads CASSQDGPPSLTDTQYF. In DNA, the CDR3 is TGCGCCAGCAGCCAAGATGGCCCCCCGAGTTTAACAGATACGCAGTATTTT.

This clone came up a few times. V gene TRBV4-3 combines with J gene TRBJ2-2, with D unclear. Germline lookup yields CDR1 LGHNA and CDR2 YSLEER. The CDR3 contains 12 residues. Between the trimmed V and J ends, which lost 4 bases and 7 bases, there was a span of 7 bases. In nucleotides, the CDR3 is TGCGCCAGCAGCCCCTTCAACGGGGAGCTGTTTTTT. Protein product: CASSPFNGELFF.

This sequence joins TRBV27 and TRBJ2-1, with TRBD2 identical over 7 bases. The CDR3 totals 15 residues. V dropped 4 bases and J dropped 3; count of bases not matched to a gene: 6. Germline assignment: CDR1 MNHEY and CDR2 SMNVEV (reference sequence). The chain's CDR3 is CASSSSGDLYNEQFF. CDR3 nucleotide sequence: TGTGCCAGCAGTTCTAGCGGAGACCTCTACAATGAGCAGTTCTTC.

This chain uses TRBV7-2 with TRBJ2-5; TRBD2 matches 9 bases. Germline CDR1 is SGHTA and CDR2 is FQGNSA. Germline trimming cut 4 bases from V and 5 bases from J; bases unmatched to any gene: 11. This CDR3 is 16 amino acids long. The CDR3 region has the DNA TGTGCCAGCAGCTCCCGGGGTAGCGGGAGAATGGAGACCCAGTACTTC. Translated, it gives CASSSRGSGRMETQYF.

The chain combines TRBV6-4 with TRBJ2-5; TRBD1 might be the D (5 bases). The CDR3 contains 15 residues. Trimming removed 3 bases at V and 6 bases at J, with 17 bases between. Germline CDR1 is MRHNA and CDR2 is SNTAGT. The CDR3 DNA reads as TGTGCCAGCAGTGAGGAGACAGCCTTAGTAAAGACCCAGTACTTC. Protein: CASSEETALVKTQYF.

This clone appeared once. The chain recombines TRBV5-1 with TRBJ2-4; D perhaps matches TRBD2 (6 bases). The CDR3 has 15 residues. Germline CDR1 SGHRS, CDR2 YFSETQ. Between the trimmed V and J ends, which lost 4 bases and 3 bases, there was a span of 14 bases. This CDR3 is CASSPEEGGKNIQYF. In DNA form, the CDR3 reads TGCGCCAGCAGCCCCGAGGAGGGCGGCAAAAACATTCAGTACTTC.